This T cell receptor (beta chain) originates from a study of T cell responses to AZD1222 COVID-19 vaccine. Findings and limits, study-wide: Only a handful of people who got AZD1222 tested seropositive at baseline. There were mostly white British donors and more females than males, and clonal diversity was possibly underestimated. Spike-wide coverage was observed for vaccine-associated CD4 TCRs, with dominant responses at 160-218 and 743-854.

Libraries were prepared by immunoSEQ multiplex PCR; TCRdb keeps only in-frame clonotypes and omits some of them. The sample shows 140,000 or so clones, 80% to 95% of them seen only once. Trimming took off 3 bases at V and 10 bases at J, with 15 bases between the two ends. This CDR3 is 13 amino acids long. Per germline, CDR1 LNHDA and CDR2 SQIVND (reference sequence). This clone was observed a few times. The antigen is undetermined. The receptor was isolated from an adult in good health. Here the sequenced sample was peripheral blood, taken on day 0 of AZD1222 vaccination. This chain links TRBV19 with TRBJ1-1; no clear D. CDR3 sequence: CASSIGAVLGAFF. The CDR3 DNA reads TGTGCCAGTAGTATTGGCGCCGTGTTAGGAGCTTTCTTT.